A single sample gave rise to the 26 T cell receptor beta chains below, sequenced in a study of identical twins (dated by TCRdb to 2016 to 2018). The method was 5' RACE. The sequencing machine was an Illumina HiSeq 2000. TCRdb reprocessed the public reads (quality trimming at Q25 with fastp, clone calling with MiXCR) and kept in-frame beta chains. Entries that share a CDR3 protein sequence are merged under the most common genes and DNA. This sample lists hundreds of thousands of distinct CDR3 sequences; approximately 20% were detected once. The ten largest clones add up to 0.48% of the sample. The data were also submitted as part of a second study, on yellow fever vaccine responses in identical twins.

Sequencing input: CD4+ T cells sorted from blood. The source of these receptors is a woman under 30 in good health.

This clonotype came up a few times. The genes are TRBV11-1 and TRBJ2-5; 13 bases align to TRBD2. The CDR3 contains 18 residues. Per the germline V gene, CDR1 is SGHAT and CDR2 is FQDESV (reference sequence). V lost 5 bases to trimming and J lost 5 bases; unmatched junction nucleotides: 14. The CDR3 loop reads CASSRSAGLAGVGETQYF. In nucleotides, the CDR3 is TGTGCCAGCAGCCGATCGGCCGGACTAGCGGGAGTAGGGGAGACCCAGTACTTC.

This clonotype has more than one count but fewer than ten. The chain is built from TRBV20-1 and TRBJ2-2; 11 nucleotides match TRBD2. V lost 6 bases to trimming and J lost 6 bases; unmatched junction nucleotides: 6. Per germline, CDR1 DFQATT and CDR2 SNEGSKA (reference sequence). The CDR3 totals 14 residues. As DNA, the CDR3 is TGCAGTGCAAGACTAGCGGGATTCCCCGGGGAGCTGTTTTTT. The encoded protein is CSARLAGFPGELFF.

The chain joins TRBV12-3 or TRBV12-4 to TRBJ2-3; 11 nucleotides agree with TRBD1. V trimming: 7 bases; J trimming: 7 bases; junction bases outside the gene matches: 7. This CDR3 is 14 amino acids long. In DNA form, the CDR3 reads TGTGCCAGCATGGAGGGGACAGGGGGTCATACGCAGTATTTT. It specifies CASMEGTGGHTQYF.

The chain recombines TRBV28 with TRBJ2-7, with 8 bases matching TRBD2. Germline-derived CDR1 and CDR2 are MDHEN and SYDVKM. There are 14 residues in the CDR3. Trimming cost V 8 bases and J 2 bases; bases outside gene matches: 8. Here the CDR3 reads CASRVLAATYEQYF. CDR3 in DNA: TGTGCCAGCCGAGTACTAGCGGCCACCTACGAGCAGTACTTC.

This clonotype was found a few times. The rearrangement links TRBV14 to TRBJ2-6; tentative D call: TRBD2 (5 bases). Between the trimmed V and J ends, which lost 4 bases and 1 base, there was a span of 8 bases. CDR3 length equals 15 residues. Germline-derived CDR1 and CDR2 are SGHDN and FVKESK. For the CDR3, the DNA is TGTGCCAGCAGCCTCAGGACTTCTGGGGCCAACGTCCTGACTTTC. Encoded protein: CASSLRTSGANVLTF.

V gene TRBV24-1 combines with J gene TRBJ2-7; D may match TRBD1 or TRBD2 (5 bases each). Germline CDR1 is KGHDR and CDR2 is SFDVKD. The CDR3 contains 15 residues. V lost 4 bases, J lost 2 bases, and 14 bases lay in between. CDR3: CATSEGGLGAYEQYF. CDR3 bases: TGTGCCACCAGTGAAGGTGGGTTGGGGGCCTACGAGCAGTACTTC.

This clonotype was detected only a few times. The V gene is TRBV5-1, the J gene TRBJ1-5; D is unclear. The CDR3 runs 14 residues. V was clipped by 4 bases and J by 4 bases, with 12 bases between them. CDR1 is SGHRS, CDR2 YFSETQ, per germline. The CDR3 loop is CASSPEGPNQPQHF. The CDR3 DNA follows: TGCGCCAGCAGCCCGGAGGGCCCGAATCAGCCCCAGCATTTT.

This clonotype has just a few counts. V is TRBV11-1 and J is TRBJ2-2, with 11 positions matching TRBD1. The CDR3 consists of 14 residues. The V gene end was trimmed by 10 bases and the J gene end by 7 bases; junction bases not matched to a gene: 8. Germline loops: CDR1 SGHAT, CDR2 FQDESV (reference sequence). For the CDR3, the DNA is TGTGCCACCCACGGGACAGGGGGAATCGGGGAGCTGTTTTTT. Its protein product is CATHGTGGIGELFF.

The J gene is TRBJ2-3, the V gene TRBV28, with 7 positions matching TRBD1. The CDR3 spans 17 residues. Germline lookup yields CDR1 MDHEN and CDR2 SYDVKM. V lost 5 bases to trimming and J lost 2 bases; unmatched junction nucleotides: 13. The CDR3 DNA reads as TGTGCCAGCAGTACGGGACAGCCCTCGAGCGACACAGATACGCAGTATTTT. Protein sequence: CASSTGQPSSDTDTQYF.

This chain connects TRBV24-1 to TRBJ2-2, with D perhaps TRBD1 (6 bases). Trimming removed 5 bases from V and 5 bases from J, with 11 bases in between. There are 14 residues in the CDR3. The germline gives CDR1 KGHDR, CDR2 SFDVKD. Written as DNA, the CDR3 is TGTGCCACCAGTGCTTCAGGGGCTACCGGGGAGCTGTTTTTT. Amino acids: CATSASGATGELFF.

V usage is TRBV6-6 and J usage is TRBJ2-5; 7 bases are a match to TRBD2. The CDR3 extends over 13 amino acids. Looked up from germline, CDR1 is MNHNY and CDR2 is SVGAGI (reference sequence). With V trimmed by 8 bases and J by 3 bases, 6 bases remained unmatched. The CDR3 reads CASRGTTEETQYF. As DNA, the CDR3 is TGTGCCAGCCGTGGGACTACAGAAGAGACCCAGTACTTC.

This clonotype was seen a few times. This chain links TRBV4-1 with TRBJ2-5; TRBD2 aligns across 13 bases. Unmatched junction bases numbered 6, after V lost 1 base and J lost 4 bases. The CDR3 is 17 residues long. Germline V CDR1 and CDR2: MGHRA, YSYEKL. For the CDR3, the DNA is TGCGCCAGCAGCCAAGCTCAGGGACTAGCGGGATTAGAGACCCAGTACTTC. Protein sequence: CASSQAQGLAGLETQYF.

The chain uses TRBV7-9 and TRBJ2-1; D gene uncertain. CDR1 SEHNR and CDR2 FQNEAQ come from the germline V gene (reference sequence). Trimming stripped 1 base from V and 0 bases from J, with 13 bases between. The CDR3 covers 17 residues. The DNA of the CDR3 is TGTGCCAGCAGCTTAGAAAATCTACTTAGCTCCTACAATGAGCAGTTCTTC. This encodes CASSLENLLSSYNEQFF.

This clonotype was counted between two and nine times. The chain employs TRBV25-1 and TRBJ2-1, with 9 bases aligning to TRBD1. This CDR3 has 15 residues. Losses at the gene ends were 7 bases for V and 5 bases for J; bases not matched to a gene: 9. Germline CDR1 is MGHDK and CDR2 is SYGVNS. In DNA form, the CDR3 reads TGTGCCAGCAAGTGGGGACAGGGTGAACACAATGAGCAGTTCTTC. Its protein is CASKWGQGEHNEQFF.

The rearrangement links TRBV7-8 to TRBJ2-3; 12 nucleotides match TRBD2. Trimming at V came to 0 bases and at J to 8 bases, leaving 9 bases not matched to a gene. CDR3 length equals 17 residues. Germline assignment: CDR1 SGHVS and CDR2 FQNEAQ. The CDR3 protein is CASSLAPGLAGPVTQYF. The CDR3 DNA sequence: TGTGCCAGCAGCTTAGCGCCGGGACTAGCGGGCCCAGTTACGCAGTATTTT.

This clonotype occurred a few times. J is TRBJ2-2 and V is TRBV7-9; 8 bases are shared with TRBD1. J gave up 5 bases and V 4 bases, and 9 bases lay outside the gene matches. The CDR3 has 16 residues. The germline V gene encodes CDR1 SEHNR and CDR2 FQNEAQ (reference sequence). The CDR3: CASSWTGSGRTGELFF. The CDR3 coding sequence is TGTGCCAGCAGCTGGACAGGGTCCGGAAGGACCGGGGAGCTGTTTTTT.

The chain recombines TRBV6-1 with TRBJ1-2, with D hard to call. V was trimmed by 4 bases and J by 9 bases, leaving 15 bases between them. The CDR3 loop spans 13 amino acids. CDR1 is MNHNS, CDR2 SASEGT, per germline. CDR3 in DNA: TGTGCCAGCAGTGGATACGGCGAACGGAGCTACACCTTC. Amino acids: CASSGYGERSYTF.

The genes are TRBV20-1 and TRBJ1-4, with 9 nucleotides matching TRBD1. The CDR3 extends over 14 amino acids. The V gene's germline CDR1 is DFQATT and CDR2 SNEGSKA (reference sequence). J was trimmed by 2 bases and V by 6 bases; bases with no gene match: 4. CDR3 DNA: TGCAGTGCCCCTACAGGGGGCACTAATGAAAAACTGTTTTTT. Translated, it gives CSAPTGGTNEKLFF.

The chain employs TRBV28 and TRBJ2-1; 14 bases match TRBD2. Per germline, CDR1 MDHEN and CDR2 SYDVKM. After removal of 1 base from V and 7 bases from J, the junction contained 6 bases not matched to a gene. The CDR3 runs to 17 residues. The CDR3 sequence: CASSLSIGTSGRNEQFF. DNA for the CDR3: TGTGCCAGCAGTTTATCCATCGGGACTAGCGGGAGAAATGAGCAGTTCTTC.

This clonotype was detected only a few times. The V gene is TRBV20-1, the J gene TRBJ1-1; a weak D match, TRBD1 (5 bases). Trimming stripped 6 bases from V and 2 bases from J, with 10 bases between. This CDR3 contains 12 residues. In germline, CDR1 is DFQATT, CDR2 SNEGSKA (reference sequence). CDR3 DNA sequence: TGCAGTGCGCCGACAGTAAACACTGAAGCTTTCTTT. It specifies CSAPTVNTEAFF.

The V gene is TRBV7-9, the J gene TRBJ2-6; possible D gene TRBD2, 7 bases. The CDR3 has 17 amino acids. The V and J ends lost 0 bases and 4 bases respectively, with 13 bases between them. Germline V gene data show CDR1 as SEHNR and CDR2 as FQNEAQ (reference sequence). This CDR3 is CASSLARGLPGANVLTF. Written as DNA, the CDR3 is TGTGCCAGCAGCTTAGCGCGGGGGCTCCCCGGGGCCAACGTCCTGACTTTC. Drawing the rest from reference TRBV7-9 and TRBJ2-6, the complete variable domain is DTGVSQNPRHKITKRGQNVTFRCDPISEHNRLYWYRQTLGQGPEFLTYFQNEAQLEKSRLLSDRFSAERPKGSFSTLEIQRTEQGDSAMYLCASSLARGLPGANVLTFGAGSRLTVL.

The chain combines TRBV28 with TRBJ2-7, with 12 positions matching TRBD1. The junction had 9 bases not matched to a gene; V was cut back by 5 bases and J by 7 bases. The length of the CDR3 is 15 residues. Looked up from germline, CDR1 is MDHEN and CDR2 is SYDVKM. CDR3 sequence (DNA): TGTGCCAGCAGTCAGCCGGGACAGGGGGCTCAAGAGCAGTACTTC. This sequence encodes CASSQPGQGAQEQYF.

The CDR3 coding sequence is TGTGCCAGCAGCCCCACAGCCGGAGGATTAGGGAGTGAGCAGTTCTTC. Protein sequence: CASSPTAGGLGSEQFF. V and J are TRBV3-1 and TRBJ2-1, with a tentative D call TRBD2 (5 bases). CDR3 length equals 16 residues. Trimming took off 4 bases at V and 9 bases at J, with 22 bases between the two ends. CDR1 is LGHDT and CDR2 is YNNKEL in the germline V gene (reference sequence).

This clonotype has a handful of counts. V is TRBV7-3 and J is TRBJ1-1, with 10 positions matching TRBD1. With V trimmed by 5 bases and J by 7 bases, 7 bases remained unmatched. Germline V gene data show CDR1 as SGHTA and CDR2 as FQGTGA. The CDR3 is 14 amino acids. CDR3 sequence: CASSQDRGQGEAFF. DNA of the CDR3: TGTGCCAGCAGCCAAGACAGGGGGCAAGGTGAAGCTTTCTTT.

The CDR3 DNA sequence: TGTGCCAGCAGTTGGGGACAGAAAAATGAGCAGTTCTTC. This encodes CASSWGQKNEQFF. This chain uses TRBV12-3 or TRBV12-4 with TRBJ2-1; 7 nucleotides align to TRBD1. Unmatched junction bases numbered 4, after V lost 4 bases and J lost 7 bases. The CDR3 extends over 13 amino acids.

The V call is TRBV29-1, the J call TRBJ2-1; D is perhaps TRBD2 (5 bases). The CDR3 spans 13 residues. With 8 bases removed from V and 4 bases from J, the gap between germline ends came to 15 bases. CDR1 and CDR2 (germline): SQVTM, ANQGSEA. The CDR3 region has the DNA TGCAGCATAACTAGGACCACATACAATGAGCAGTTCTTC. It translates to CSITRTTYNEQFF.